This T cell receptor (beta chain) was identified in a study of T cell responses to AZD1222 COVID-19 vaccine. The data were produced by immunoSEQ multiplex PCR, yet TCRdb's version contains in-frame clones alone and is incomplete. The sample records 84,000 or so clones, roughly 89% being singletons. CDR1 is SNHLY and CDR2 is FYNNEI in the germline V gene. The V gene end was trimmed by 4 bases and the J gene end by 5 bases; junction bases not matched to a gene: 9. The CDR3 covers 15 residues. This sequence originates from an adult in good health. V is TRBV2 and J is TRBJ1-2; 8 nucleotides match TRBD1. The sequences come from peripheral blood, collected on day 0 of AZD1222 vaccination. CDR3 DNA sequence: TGTGCCAGCAGTGTGGGGGGACAGGCCGGTTATGGCTACACCTTC. It codes for CASSVGGQAGYGYTF.